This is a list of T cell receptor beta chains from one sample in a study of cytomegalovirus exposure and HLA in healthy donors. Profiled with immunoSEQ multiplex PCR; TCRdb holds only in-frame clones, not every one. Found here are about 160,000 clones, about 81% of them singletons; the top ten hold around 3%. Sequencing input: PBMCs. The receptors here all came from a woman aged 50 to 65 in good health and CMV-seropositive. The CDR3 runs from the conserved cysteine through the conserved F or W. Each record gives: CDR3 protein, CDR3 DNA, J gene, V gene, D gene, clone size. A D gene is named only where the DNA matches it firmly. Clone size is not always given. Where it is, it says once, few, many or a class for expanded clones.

CDR3 protein: CASSVNRDTGELFF
CDR3 DNA: TGTGCCAGCAGCGTGAACAGGGACACCGGGGAGCTGTTTTTT
J gene: TRBJ2-2
V gene: TRBV11-3
D gene: .
clone size: .

CDR3 protein: CASSQGLTGGASQETQYF
CDR3 DNA: TGCGCCAGCAGCCAAGGATTGACAGGGGGCGCATCCCAAGAGACCCAGTACTTC
J gene: TRBJ2-5
V gene: TRBV4-1
D gene: TRBD1
clone size: .

CDR3 protein: CASSRGPLAGSSYEQYF
CDR3 DNA: TGTGCCAGCAGTCGAGGACCGCTAGCGGGGAGCTCCTACGAGCAGTACTTC
J gene: TRBJ2-7
V gene: TRBV7-2
D gene: TRBD2
clone size: .

CDR3 protein: CASSFGQGTGELFF
CDR3 DNA: TGTGCCAGCAGCTTCGGACAGGGCACCGGGGAGCTGTTTTTT
J gene: TRBJ2-2
V gene: TRBV5-6
D gene: TRBD1
clone size: .

CDR3 protein: CASREDSYEQYF
CDR3 DNA: TGTGCCAGCCGAGAGGACTCCTACGAGCAGTACTTC
J gene: TRBJ2-7
V gene: TRBV2
D gene: .
clone size: .

CDR3 protein: CSVTVLQETQYF
CDR3 DNA: TGCAGCGTGACAGTTCTCCAAGAGACCCAGTACTTC
J gene: TRBJ2-5
V gene: TRBV29-1
D gene: .
clone size: .

CDR3 protein: CASSLSRDTQYF
CDR3 DNA: TGTGCCAGCAGTCTCTCGCGGGATACGCAGTATTTT
J gene: TRBJ2-3
V gene: TRBV6-1
D gene: .
clone size: .

CDR3 protein: CASSEVTAGDYEQYF
CDR3 DNA: TGTGCCAGCAGTGAAGTTACAGCGGGAGACTACGAGCAGTACTTC
J gene: TRBJ2-7
V gene: TRBV2
D gene: TRBD2
clone size: few

CDR3 protein: CASSPGAGTEAFF
CDR3 DNA: TGCGCCAGCTCTCCAGGGGCTGGCACTGAAGCTTTCTTT
J gene: TRBJ1-1
V gene: TRBV5-1
D gene: .
clone size: few

CDR3 protein: CASSLPGSNSPLHF
CDR3 DNA: TGTGCCAGCAGCTTGCCAGGCAGCAACTCACCCCTCCACTTT
J gene: TRBJ1-6
V gene: TRBV5-6
D gene: .
clone size: .

CDR3 protein: CASSPTGTSGEF
CDR3 DNA: TGTGCCAGCAGCCCTACCGGGACTAGCGGGGAGTTT
J gene: TRBJ2-3
V gene: TRBV11-2
D gene: TRBD2
clone size: few

CDR3 protein: CASSPPDITDTQYF
CDR3 DNA: TGTGCCAGCTCACCACCGGACATCACAGATACGCAGTATTTT
J gene: TRBJ2-3
V gene: TRBV18
D gene: .
clone size: few

CDR3 protein: CAISELGGPAEAFF
CDR3 DNA: TGTGCCATCAGTGAGCTGGGGGGGCCTGCTGAAGCTTTCTTT
J gene: TRBJ1-1
V gene: TRBV10-3
D gene: .
clone size: .

CDR3 protein: CSVRDMTFYTF
CDR3 DNA: TGCAGTGTCCGGGACATGACTTTTTACACCTTC
J gene: TRBJ1-2
V gene: TRBV20-1
D gene: .
clone size: .

CDR3 protein: CASSFSSHRSGNTIYF
CDR3 DNA: TGTGCCAGCAGCTTTTCCAGTCATCGCTCTGGAAACACCATATATTTT
J gene: TRBJ1-3
V gene: TRBV7-8
D gene: .
clone size: .

CDR3 protein: CASSSLFMDSPLHF
CDR3 DNA: TGTGCCAGCAGTTCACTATTTATGGATTCACCCCTCCACTTT
J gene: TRBJ1-6
V gene: TRBV25-1
D gene: .
clone size: .

CDR3 protein: CASSQDGRGQHEQYF
CDR3 DNA: TGTGCCAGCAGCCAAGACGGTAGAGGACAGCACGAGCAGTACTTC
J gene: TRBJ2-7
V gene: TRBV14
D gene: .
clone size: .

CDR3 protein: CASSPSGRDTEAFF
CDR3 DNA: TGTGCCAGCAGCCCCTCCGGCAGGGACACTGAAGCTTTCTTT
J gene: TRBJ1-1
V gene: TRBV7-9
D gene: .
clone size: few

CDR3 protein: CAWSTGKNSPLHF
CDR3 DNA: TGTGCCTGGAGTACAGGGAAGAATTCACCCCTCCACTTT
J gene: TRBJ1-6
V gene: TRBV30
D gene: .
clone size: .

CDR3 protein: CAISRTSTASDTQYF
CDR3 DNA: TGTGCCATCAGCCGGACTAGCACAGCCTCAGATACGCAGTATTTT
J gene: TRBJ2-3
V gene: TRBV10-3
D gene: TRBD2
clone size: .